These T cell receptor beta chains were read from a single sample in a study of T-cell reconstitution after alpha-beta-depleted transplantation in children. Each CDR3 protein is one row after TCRdb ran MiXCR on the PCR reads. The table shows fewer than 150,000 distinct CDR3 sequences, with around 9.8% occurring only once. Sequenced here: PBMCs, mostly from graft donor cells, sampled 180 days after TCRalphabeta/CD19-depleted stem cell transplant. The receptors were sampled from a girl less than two years old who had a stem cell transplant for combined immunodeficiency, so the T cells may come from the graft donor. Each CDR3 is given with its conserved first and last residue. Each record gives: D gene, V gene, J gene, clone size, CDR3 protein, CDR3 DNA. D genes are given only for firm matches. Clone size is stated in some rows and not others, as once, few, many or a class when expanded.

d_call: -
v_call: TRBV27
j_call: TRBJ2-5
clone_size: -
cdr3_aa: CASSPLGAQETQYF
cdr3_nt: TGTGCCAGCAGTCCTCTAGGGGCCCAAGAGACCCAGTACTTC

d_call: -
v_call: TRBV6-1
j_call: TRBJ2-7
clone_size: few
cdr3_aa: CASRPGTDHLYEQYF
cdr3_nt: TGTGCCAGCAGGCCGGGGACCGATCACCTCTACGAGCAGTACTTC

d_call: -
v_call: TRBV20-1
j_call: TRBJ1-1
clone_size: few
cdr3_aa: CSAPHPRGGAEAFF
cdr3_nt: TGCAGTGCCCCCCACCCCCGAGGGGGAGCTGAAGCTTTCTTT

d_call: -
v_call: TRBV6-5
j_call: TRBJ2-5
clone_size: few
cdr3_aa: CASSYSGSGEETQYF
cdr3_nt: TGTGCCAGCAGTTACTCAGGCAGTGGAGAAGAGACCCAGTACTTC

d_call: -
v_call: TRBV7-2
j_call: TRBJ1-5
clone_size: -
cdr3_aa: CASSLVKGHGQPQHF
cdr3_nt: TGTGCCAGCAGCTTAGTGAAGGGACACGGACAGCCCCAGCATTTT

d_call: -
v_call: TRBV12-3/TRBV12-4
j_call: TRBJ1-2
clone_size: few
cdr3_aa: CASSLINGAAVF
cdr3_nt: TGTGCCAGCAGTTTAATTAATGGGGCAGCCGTCTTC

d_call: TRBD1
v_call: TRBV20-1
j_call: TRBJ1-5
clone_size: few
cdr3_aa: CSARSQGAFRSNQPQHF
cdr3_nt: TGCAGTGCTCGGTCACAGGGGGCGTTCCGGAGCAATCAGCCCCAGCATTTT

d_call: -
v_call: TRBV7-9
j_call: TRBJ2-1
clone_size: few
cdr3_aa: CASSHILDEQFF
cdr3_nt: TGTGCCAGCAGCCACATTCTGGATGAGCAGTTCTTC

d_call: TRBD1
v_call: TRBV4-3
j_call: TRBJ2-2
clone_size: few
cdr3_aa: CASSPQGGTGELFF
cdr3_nt: TGCGCCAGCAGCCCACAGGGGGGCACCGGGGAGCTGTTTTTT

d_call: -
v_call: TRBV7-9
j_call: TRBJ2-3
clone_size: -
cdr3_aa: CASSLAGGRADTQYF
cdr3_nt: TGTGCCAGCAGCTTAGCGGGGGGTCGAGCAGATACGCAGTATTTT

d_call: -
v_call: TRBV5-1
j_call: TRBJ2-5
clone_size: few
cdr3_aa: CASSLGGQGGGETQYF
cdr3_nt: TGCGCCAGCAGCTTGGGTGGCCAAGGTGGGGGAGAGACCCAGTACTTC

d_call: TRBD2
v_call: TRBV27
j_call: TRBJ2-1
clone_size: many
cdr3_aa: CASSRSGGAYNEQFF
cdr3_nt: TGTGCCAGCAGCCGTAGCGGGGGGGCCTACAATGAGCAGTTCTTC

d_call: -
v_call: TRBV20-1
j_call: TRBJ2-6
clone_size: -
cdr3_aa: CSATTGTGANVLTF
cdr3_nt: TGCAGTGCTACTACAGGGACTGGGGCCAACGTCCTGACTTTC

d_call: -
v_call: TRBV24-1
j_call: TRBJ1-3
clone_size: -
cdr3_aa: CATSDYEGEAGNTIYF
cdr3_nt: TGTGCCACCAGTGATTACGAAGGGGAAGCTGGAAACACCATATATTTT

d_call: -
v_call: TRBV20-1
j_call: TRBJ2-7
clone_size: few
cdr3_aa: CSARDVPGMKDEQYF
cdr3_nt: TGCAGTGCTAGAGATGTGCCGGGGATGAAGGACGAGCAGTACTTC

d_call: TRBD1
v_call: TRBV29-1
j_call: TRBJ2-3
clone_size: few
cdr3_aa: CSVAGQGASDTQYF
cdr3_nt: TGCAGCGTCGCAGGACAGGGGGCCTCAGATACGCAGTATTTT

d_call: TRBD2
v_call: TRBV5-1
j_call: TRBJ2-5
clone_size: once
cdr3_aa: CASSLDPVGTSEETQYF
cdr3_nt: TGCGCCAGCAGCTTGGATCCGGTAGGGACTAGCGAAGAGACCCAGTACTTC

d_call: -
v_call: TRBV12-3/TRBV12-4
j_call: TRBJ2-1
clone_size: many
cdr3_aa: CASSMGRYNEQFF
cdr3_nt: TGTGCCAGCAGTATGGGACGGTACAATGAGCAGTTCTTC